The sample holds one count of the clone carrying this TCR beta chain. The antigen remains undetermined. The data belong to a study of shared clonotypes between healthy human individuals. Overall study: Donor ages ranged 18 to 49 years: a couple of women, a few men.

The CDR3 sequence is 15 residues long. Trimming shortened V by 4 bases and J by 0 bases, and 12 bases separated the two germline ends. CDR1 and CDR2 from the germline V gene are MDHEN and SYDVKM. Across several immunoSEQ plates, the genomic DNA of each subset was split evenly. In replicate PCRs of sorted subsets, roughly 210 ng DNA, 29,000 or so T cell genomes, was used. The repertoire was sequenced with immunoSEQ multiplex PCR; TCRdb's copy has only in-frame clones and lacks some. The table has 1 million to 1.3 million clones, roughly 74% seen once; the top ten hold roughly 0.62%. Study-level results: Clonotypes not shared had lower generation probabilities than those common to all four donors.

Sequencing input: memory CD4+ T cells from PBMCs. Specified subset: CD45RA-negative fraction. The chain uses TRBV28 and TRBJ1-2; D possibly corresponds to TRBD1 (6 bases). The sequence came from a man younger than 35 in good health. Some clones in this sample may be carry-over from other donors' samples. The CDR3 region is CASSSQGIANYGYTF. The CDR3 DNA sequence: TGTGCCAGCAGTTCTCAGGGGATAGCTAACTATGGCTACACCTTC.